Listed below are T cell receptor beta chains from one sample, sequenced in a study of monozygotic twins with inflammatory bowel disease. No DNA is given; TCRdb re-called the 5' RACE reads and lists each CDR3 protein once. The clone table shows approximately 400,000 distinct CDR3 sequences, with the ten largest holding 2% to 3%. Material: blood. The receptors derive from a human donor with ulcerative colitis or Crohn's disease, or a healthy co-twin of an affected twin (not recorded which). Both conserved end residues are part of each CDR3.

V gene: TRBV7-9; J gene: TRBJ1-5; CDR3 protein: CASARDSNQPQHF
V gene: TRBV7-9; J gene: TRBJ1-5; CDR3 protein: CASSTRGNQPQHF
V gene: TRBV20-1; J gene: TRBJ2-7; CDR3 protein: CSALEGGSYEQYF
V gene: TRBV5-1; J gene: TRBJ1-1; CDR3 protein: CASRSDRITFF
V gene: TRBV5-1; J gene: TRBJ2-2; CDR3 protein: CASTKDLPGSGELFF
V gene: TRBV24-1; J gene: TRBJ2-7; CDR3 protein: CATSGSTSEQYF
V gene: TRBV18; J gene: TRBJ2-2; CDR3 protein: CASSPQMNTGELFF
V gene: TRBV15; J gene: TRBJ2-2; CDR3 protein: CATSTPGRMNTGELFF
V gene: TRBV28; J gene: TRBJ2-3; CDR3 protein: CASKAGLSTDTQYF
V gene: TRBV5-1; J gene: TRBJ2-1; CDR3 protein: CASSSDLSSYNEQFF
V gene: TRBV27; J gene: TRBJ2-5; CDR3 protein: CASSFTGETQYF
V gene: TRBV18; J gene: TRBJ2-7; CDR3 protein: CASSPAATYEQYF
V gene: TRBV10-3; J gene: TRBJ2-5; CDR3 protein: CAIGREETQYF
V gene: TRBV3-1; J gene: TRBJ2-3; CDR3 protein: CASSPGQILSTDTQYF
V gene: TRBV15; J gene: TRBJ1-4; CDR3 protein: CATSRDRGFGEKLFF
V gene: TRBV20-1; J gene: TRBJ1-5; CDR3 protein: CSARQGAGNQPQHF
V gene: TRBV6-2/TRBV6-3; J gene: TRBJ2-7; CDR3 protein: CASSRLRRTSSYEQYF
V gene: TRBV10-3; J gene: TRBJ2-7; CDR3 protein: CAIKVGQGGEQYF
V gene: TRBV7-2; J gene: TRBJ1-3; CDR3 protein: CASSLGPDRGPGNTIYF
V gene: TRBV18; J gene: TRBJ1-1; CDR3 protein: CASSLRTGIDTEAFF
V gene: TRBV5-8; J gene: TRBJ2-1; CDR3 protein: CASTLAGPQFF
V gene: TRBV5-1; J gene: TRBJ2-2; CDR3 protein: CASSPPYEPGELFF
V gene: TRBV20-1; J gene: TRBJ2-3; CDR3 protein: CSVTLAGGPDTQYF
V gene: TRBV5-6; J gene: TRBJ1-1; CDR3 protein: CASTWWGQDLNTEAFF
V gene: TRBV6-2/TRBV6-3; J gene: TRBJ2-4; CDR3 protein: CASSDRIWGKDIQYF
V gene: TRBV5-1; J gene: TRBJ1-1; CDR3 protein: CASSWDVWGGGTEAFF
V gene: TRBV13; J gene: TRBJ2-1; CDR3 protein: CASSFWRGDSEQFF
V gene: TRBV6-2/TRBV6-3; J gene: TRBJ1-5; CDR3 protein: CASSYSSLYSNQPQHF
V gene: TRBV5-1; J gene: TRBJ2-5; CDR3 protein: CASSADRGLGETQYF
V gene: TRBV5-4; J gene: TRBJ2-3; CDR3 protein: CASSSGTSGRAGDTQYF
V gene: TRBV6-5; J gene: TRBJ2-6; CDR3 protein: CASSYSGVSVLTF
V gene: TRBV18; J gene: TRBJ2-1; CDR3 protein: CASSPPLLAASYNEQFF
V gene: TRBV7-2; J gene: TRBJ2-1; CDR3 protein: CASSLGLVTYNEQFF
V gene: TRBV3-1; J gene: TRBJ1-1; CDR3 protein: CASSQGPQNTEAFF
V gene: TRBV19; J gene: TRBJ2-1; CDR3 protein: CASSILGLASHNEQFF
V gene: TRBV19; J gene: TRBJ2-1; CDR3 protein: CARTGTGPYNEQFF
V gene: TRBV5-6; J gene: TRBJ2-7; CDR3 protein: CASSYRTSGGVPYEQYF